The rows below give T cell receptor beta chains drawn from one sample of a study of beta chain features in type 1 diabetes. Measured with immunoSEQ multiplex PCR; TCRdb has only the in-frame clones, and not every one. The sample includes under 400,000 clones, roughly 21% seen only once; the top ten take 0.035% to 0.055%. The sequencing input was naive CD4+ T cells from blood. Source of these receptors: a woman aged 18-29 years in good health. The CDR3 runs from the conserved cysteine through the conserved F or W. D genes are given only for firm matches. Some rows mark clone size as missing; the rest say once, few, many or name a class of expanded clone.

size,V,J,D,DNA,CDR3
few,TRBV30,TRBJ2-2,.,TGTGCCTGGAGTGTGACCAGGACAGTAACGGGCGGGGAGCTGTTTTTT,CAWSVTRTVTGGELFF
.,TRBV5-1,TRBJ1-4,TRBD1,TGCGCCAGCAGCCCGGGACAGGGGTGGGAAAAACTGTTTTTT,CASSPGQGWEKLFF
.,TRBV4-2,TRBJ2-1,.,TGTGCCAGCAGCCAAGACCGAGCAGGCGATGAGCAGTTCTTC,CASSQDRAGDEQFF
.,TRBV29-1,TRBJ1-2,TRBD1,TGCAGCGTTGTCAGGGGGAACTATGGCTACACCTTC,CSVVRGNYGYTF
few,TRBV29-1,TRBJ1-2,TRBD1,TGCAGCTCTGGGACAGCTCTTGGCTACACCTTC,CSSGTALGYTF
few,TRBV4-1,TRBJ1-5,.,TGCGCCAGCAGCCAAGATGCCAGAAATAGCAATCAGCCCCAGCATTTT,CASSQDARNSNQPQHF
few,TRBV4-3,TRBJ2-1,.,TGCGCCAGCAGCCAAGATCTGGGGGCGAGGGGCCCCAATGAGCAGTTCTTC,CASSQDLGARGPNEQFF
few,TRBV14,TRBJ1-5,.,TGTGCCAGCAGCCTAAGCAATCAGCCCCAGCATTTT,CASSLSNQPQHF
.,TRBV30,TRBJ2-1,.,TGTGCCTGGAGTGGCGATTGGGGGGGCGCTGGAAATGAGCAGTTCTTC,CAWSGDWGGAGNEQFF
few,TRBV29-1,TRBJ2-5,.,TGCAGCGGCCGGCGGGCCCTTCTGCAAGAGACCCAGTACTTC,CSGRRALLQETQYF
.,TRBV11-1,TRBJ2-1,TRBD2,TGTGCCAGCAGCTTTGGACTAGCGGGAGACAATGAGCAGTTCTTC,CASSFGLAGDNEQFF
.,TRBV2,TRBJ2-3,.,TGTGCCAGCACAAAAGCGGGCACAGATACGCAGTATTTT,CASTKAGTDTQYF
.,TRBV5-1,TRBJ2-7,.,TGCGCCAGCAGCTCCGCCGGGAGCTCCTACGAGCAGTACTTC,CASSSAGSSYEQYF
.,TRBV2,TRBJ2-5,TRBD2,TGTGCCATCCGGACTAGCGGGAGACTGGAGACCCAGTACTTC,CAIRTSGRLETQYF
.,TRBV10-3,TRBJ2-7,TRBD1,TGTGCCATCAGTCCCGGACAGGGAGGCTACGAGCAGTACTTC,CAISPGQGGYEQYF
.,TRBV30,TRBJ2-3,.,TGTGCCTGGAGTGGTGTCTCTAGCACAGATACGCAGTATTTT,CAWSGVSSTDTQYF
.,TRBV30,TRBJ1-3,.,TGTGCCTGGAGGCTGGGCGGAAACACCATATATTTT,CAWRLGGNTIYF
.,TRBV30,TRBJ1-1,.,TGTGCCTGGAGTGTTGCGTGGAACACTGAAGCTTTCTTT,CAWSVAWNTEAFF
once,TRBV9,TRBJ1-6,.,TGTGCCAGCAGCGCCGGGTATAATTCACCCCTCCACTTT,CASSAGYNSPLHF
few,TRBV9,TRBJ2-3,TRBD2,TGTGCCAGCAGCGTCGATTTTTCGAGTAGCGGGATTGATACGCAGTATTTT,CASSVDFSSSGIDTQYF
.,TRBV30,TRBJ1-1,.,TGTGCCTGGAGTGTACGGGGGACGGTGCTCACTGAAGCTTTCTTT,CAWSVRGTVLTEAFF
.,TRBV5-1,TRBJ2-2,.,TGCGCCAGCAAAGAGGAGTCTTTCGGGGAGCTGTTTTTT,CASKEESFGELFF
.,TRBV30,TRBJ1-1,.,TGTGCCTGGGAGGGCTCCACCGTGAACACTGAAGCTTTCTTT,CAWEGSTVNTEAFF
few,TRBV5-6,TRBJ1-2,.,TGTGCCAGCAGACCAGGGCTCAACTATGGCTACACCTTC,CASRPGLNYGYTF
.,TRBV5-1,TRBJ2-7,.,TGCGCCAGCAGCTCGGGAGACGAGCAGTACTTC,CASSSGDEQYF
.,TRBV2,TRBJ1-1,.,TGTGCCAGCATGGCAGGTCGGGAGACTGAAGCTTTCTTT,CASMAGRETEAFF
.,TRBV5-1,TRBJ2-2,TRBD1,TGCGCCAGCAGCTTTACAGGGGCTGCGACCACCGGGGAGCTGTTTTTT,CASSFTGAATTGELFF
few,TRBV7-9,TRBJ2-1,TRBD1,TGTGCCAGCAGCGCTACAGGGGAATGGCAGTTCTTC,CASSATGEWQFF
few,TRBV7-2,TRBJ1-5,.,TGTGCCAGCAGCTTAGTGGGCAGCCTCAATCAGCCCCAGCATTTT,CASSLVGSLNQPQHF
.,TRBV7-9,TRBJ2-5,.,TGTGCCAGCAGCTTATGGCAGGAACAAGAGACCCAGTACTTC,CASSLWQEQETQYF
.,TRBV7-9,TRBJ2-7,.,TGTGCCAGCAGCTTAGCGGTCGGACTCGAGCAGTACTTC,CASSLAVGLEQYF
.,TRBV29-1,TRBJ2-7,TRBD2,TGCAGCGCCCATGGCCTAGCGGCCTACGAGCAGTACTTC,CSAHGLAAYEQYF
few,TRBV20-1,TRBJ2-1,.,TGCAGTGCTAGGATAGACAATGAGCAGTTCTTC,CSARIDNEQFF
.,TRBV29-1,TRBJ2-3,TRBD1,TGCAGCGTTGAAACAGGGGTAAACACAGATACGCAGTATTTT,CSVETGVNTDTQYF
.,TRBV30,TRBJ2-1,.,TGTGCCTGGACCCGAGACATTACCCGGGGCAATGAGCAGTTCTTC,CAWTRDITRGNEQFF
.,TRBV9,TRBJ2-1,.,TGTGCCAGCAGCGTAGGACTAGAGGAGTATGAGCAGTTCTTC,CASSVGLEEYEQFF
few,TRBV7-6,TRBJ1-5,.,TGTGCCAGCAGCCCGACCGCGGGGGCGTATCAGCCCCAGCATTTT,CASSPTAGAYQPQHF
few,TRBV14,TRBJ2-1,.,TGTGCCAGCAGCCTAGGACAGAGTAGCTCCTACAATGAGCAGTTCTTC,CASSLGQSSSYNEQFF
.,TRBV10-3,TRBJ1-1,TRBD1,TGTGCCATCAGCACGACAGGGCTGAACACTGAAGCTTTCTTT,CAISTTGLNTEAFF
few,TRBV30,TRBJ2-4,TRBD2,TGTGCCTGGAGCTCGGACAGGACCCTGGCGGGGGGGACCAAAAACATTCAGTACTTC,CAWSSDRTLAGGTKNIQYF
few,TRBV29-1,TRBJ1-4,.,TGCAGCGTGCTCAGGGGACCGAATGAAAAACTGTTTTTT,CSVLRGPNEKLFF
.,TRBV18,TRBJ1-2,TRBD1,TGTGCCAGCTCACCGGGACAGGGTAACACCTATGGCTACACCTTC,CASSPGQGNTYGYTF
few,TRBV7-3,TRBJ1-6,TRBD1,TGTGCCAGCAGCTCGACAGGGAATTCACCCCTCCACTTT,CASSSTGNSPLHF
.,TRBV5-1,TRBJ2-7,.,TGCGCCAGCAGCTCGACTCGGAGCTCCTACGAGCAGTACTTC,CASSSTRSSYEQYF
.,TRBV9,TRBJ2-1,.,TGTGCCAGCAGCGGATCCGTAGCGGTTATCTACAATGAGCAGTTCTTC,CASSGSVAVIYNEQFF
.,TRBV29-1,TRBJ2-5,.,TGCAGCTTATTATCGGGCGGGCAGACCCAGTACTTC,CSLLSGGQTQYF
.,TRBV11-2,TRBJ2-7,TRBD2,TGTGCCAGCAGCTCGGTGTCCTCTAGCGGGGGGAGGTACGAGCAGTACTTC,CASSSVSSSGGRYEQYF
few,TRBV4-1,TRBJ1-2,.,TGCGCCAGCAGCCAAGGGCTTATCGGGGGCTACACCTTC,CASSQGLIGGYTF
.,TRBV9,TRBJ2-1,TRBD2,TGTGCCAGCAGCGTAGTGAGCGGGGGTTACAATGAGCAGTTCTTC,CASSVVSGGYNEQFF
.,TRBV7-2,TRBJ1-2,.,TGTGCCAGCAGCCCCCAGGGTGGGGGAGGTTCAGGCTACACCTTC,CASSPQGGGGSGYTF
few,TRBV7-3,TRBJ1-2,.,TGTGCCAGCAGCTCCTCAGGGGACGCCGGCTATGGCTACACCTTC,CASSSSGDAGYGYTF
.,TRBV6-1,TRBJ2-2,.,TGTGCCAGCAGCTTCACAGGGATAAACACCGGGGAGCTGTTTTTT,CASSFTGINTGELFF
.,TRBV25-1,TRBJ1-2,.,TGTGCCAGCAGTGAATTCAGGGGCGCGAGCTACACCTTC,CASSEFRGASYTF